One and the same sample provided the 18 T cell receptor beta chains below, sequenced in a study of vaccination and CD4 T cells after COVID-19. Which antigens these TCRs recognize remains unknown. Once obtained from cultured CD4+ T cells, the DNA was sequenced using the Oncomine TCR Beta short-read assay. TCRdb ran MiXCR on the PCR reads and lists one entry per CDR3 protein. The data contain about 21,000 distinct CDR3 sequences, under 65% of them singletons. Regarding treatment: roughly ten-day PBMC culture with coronavirus spike peptide pools or control peptides (ViraFEST assay). Sequencing used CD4+ T cells from blood, cultured in vitro, obtained after SARS-CoV-2 vaccination. Every receptor here comes from a human donor who had recovered from COVID-19.

The V gene is TRBV25-1, the J gene TRBJ2-5; 9 bases are shared with TRBD1. V shed 9 bases and J 7 bases; nucleotides not matched to a gene: 9. The germline gives CDR1 MGHDK, CDR2 SYGVNS. The CDR3 contains 13 residues. CDR3 amino acids: CASQESGQGTQYF. CDR3 nucleotide sequence: TGTGCCAGTCAGGAGTCGGGACAGGGGACCCAGTACTTC.

This clonotype was detected a few times. The chain carries TRBV7-2 and TRBJ2-7; 7 nucleotides line up with TRBD1. CDR1 and CDR2 from the germline V gene are SGHTA and FQGNSA. V lost 2 bases and J lost 2; bases outside the gene matches: 3. The CDR3 consists of 14 residues. The CDR3 reads CASSLRDRTYEQYF. As DNA, the CDR3 is TGTGCCAGCAGCTTACGGGACAGAACCTACGAGCAGTACTTC.

This clonotype showed up just once. V and J are TRBV7-2 and TRBJ1-1; 9 positions match TRBD1. The CDR3 has 16 residues. Losses at the gene ends were 3 bases for V and 8 bases for J; bases not matched to a gene: 13. CDR1 is SGHTA, CDR2 FQGNSA, per germline. This chain's CDR3 is CASSFYKITGGVEAFF. The CDR3 DNA follows: TGTGCCAGCAGCTTCTATAAGATCACAGGGGGCGTCGAAGCTTTCTTT.

The chain links TRBV2 to TRBJ1-1, with D possibly being TRBD1 (6 bases). The CDR3 contains 13 residues. Germline V gene sequence: CDR1 SNHLY, CDR2 FYNNEI. V lost 5 bases to trimming and J lost 2 bases, with 9 bases between them. CDR3 region: CASSRQENTEAFF. The CDR3 DNA reads as TGTGCCAGCAGTAGACAGGAAAACACTGAAGCTTTCTTT.

This clonotype was seen only once. The J gene is TRBJ1-1, the V gene TRBV12-3 or TRBV12-4; unclear D gene. Trimming took 2 bases from V and 0 from J, leaving 7 bases between them. This CDR3 has 14 residues. CDR3 region: CASSLRVLNTEAFF. CDR3 bases: TGTGCCAGCAGTTTAAGGGTATTGAACACTGAAGCTTTCTTT.

This clonotype occurred a few times. The chain joins TRBV7-9 to TRBJ2-1, with D uncertain. The germline CDR1 and CDR2 sequences are SEHNR and FQNEAQ (reference sequence). V was clipped by 5 bases and J by 0 bases, with 11 bases between them. This CDR3 is 15 amino acids long. The CDR3 nucleotides read TGTGCCAGCAGCCCTGGACGGAGCTCCTACAATGAGCAGTTCTTC. It yields the protein CASSPGRSSYNEQFF.

This clonotype was detected only a few times. The rearrangement joins TRBV7-2 to TRBJ1-2, with unresolved D. Trimming cost V 5 bases and J 0 bases, with 13 bases left between them. There are 15 residues in the CDR3. Germline V gene sequence: CDR1 SGHTA, CDR2 FQGNSA. CDR3 region: CASSPGSLANYGYTF. The CDR3 region has the DNA TGTGCCAGCAGCCCCGGAAGCCTAGCTAACTATGGCTACACCTTC.

The chain joins TRBV7-9 to TRBJ2-5, with TRBD2 identical over 7 bases. Trimming cost V 5 bases and J 1 base; bases outside gene matches: 7. CDR1 is SEHNR and CDR2 is FQNEAQ in the germline V gene (reference sequence). The CDR3 extends over 15 amino acids. Here the CDR3 reads CASSPGGGPQETQYF. The CDR3 bases are TGTGCCAGCAGCCCGGGCGGGGGACCCCAAGAGACCCAGTACTTC.

V usage is TRBV6-1 and J usage is TRBJ1-1; TRBD1 might be the D (6 bases). With 1 base removed from V and 11 bases from J, the gap between germline ends came to 14 bases. The CDR3 has 13 residues. From germline, CDR1 is MNHNS and CDR2 SASEGT. The CDR3 nucleotides are TGTGCCAGCAGTGAAGTGATAGGGGGGCGGGCTTTCTTT. This encodes CASSEVIGGRAFF.

V gene TRBV19 combines with J gene TRBJ1-5, with D hard to call. The germline V and J ends were trimmed by 5 bases and 6 bases, with 23 bases remaining between them. The CDR3 totals 17 residues. Per the germline V gene, CDR1 is LNHDA and CDR2 is SQIVND (reference sequence). The CDR3 sequence: CASSPRTGTLAGQPQHF. The DNA for the CDR3 is TGTGCCAGTAGTCCAAGGACGGGCACGCTCGCCGGTCAGCCCCAGCATTTT.

This clonotype was detected a few times. V and J are TRBV20-1 and TRBJ1-6; no clear D. Trimming cost V 3 bases and J 8 bases, with 11 bases left between them. Germline CDR1 and CDR2: DFQATT and SNEGSKA (reference sequence). CDR3 length: 13 amino acids. The CDR3 coding sequence is TGCAGTGCTAGTCGTGAAAGGGATTCACCCCTCCACTTT. Amino acid sequence: CSASRERDSPLHF.

This clonotype was detected once. This rearrangement joins TRBV15 to TRBJ1-6; D possibly corresponds to TRBD1 (6 bases). Trimming shortened V by 3 bases and J by 14 bases, and 26 bases separated the two germline ends. This CDR3 has 17 residues. CDR1 LNHNV and CDR2 YYDKDF come from the germline V gene (reference sequence). CDR3 sequence: CATSRDYRESREGALHF. DNA for the CDR3: TGTGCCACCAGCAGGGACTACAGGGAATCTCGGGAGGGAGCCCTCCACTTT.

This clonotype has more than one count but fewer than ten. The chain links TRBV5-1 to TRBJ1-1; D call uncertain. Between the trimmed V and J ends, which lost 0 bases and 7 bases, there was a span of 4 bases. CDR3 size: 11 residues. Germline V lookup: CDR1 SGHRS, CDR2 YFSETQ. CDR3 sequence reads: CASSLESEAFF. CDR3 DNA: TGCGCCAGCAGCTTGGAAAGTGAAGCTTTCTTT.

The rearrangement joins TRBV7-9 to TRBJ1-1; maybe TRBD1 (5 bases). Trimming removed 4 bases from V and 1 base from J, with 7 bases in between. The germline V gene encodes CDR1 SEHNR and CDR2 FQNEAQ (reference sequence). The CDR3 contains 13 residues. CDR3 loop: CASSSQGNTEAFF. In DNA, the CDR3 is TGTGCCAGCAGCTCTCAGGGGAACACTGAAGCTTTCTTT.

The J gene is TRBJ2-5, the V gene TRBV9; tentatively, D is TRBD1 or TRBD2 (5 bases each). CDR1 is SGDLS and CDR2 is YYNGEE in the germline V gene. This CDR3 spans 15 amino acids. V lost 0 bases and J lost 5, with 14 bases in between. DNA of the CDR3: TGTGCCAGCAGCGTAGGGTGGGGACCAAGGGAGACCCAGTACTTC. This gives the protein CASSVGWGPRETQYF.

This chain connects TRBV20-1 to TRBJ1-1, with no clear D. Germline lookup yields CDR1 DFQATT and CDR2 SNEGSKA (reference sequence). The V and J ends lost 1 base and 0 bases respectively, with 9 bases between them. The CDR3 is 14 amino acids. The CDR3 here is CSARVEALNTEAFF. DNA of the CDR3: TGCAGTGCTAGAGTTGAGGCCTTGAACACTGAAGCTTTCTTT.

V gene TRBV28 combines with J gene TRBJ2-3, with 7 bases identical to TRBD2. V lost 5 bases and J lost 1; bases outside the gene matches: 6. The germline CDR1 and CDR2 sequences are MDHEN and SYDVKM. The CDR3 is made up of 15 amino acids. CDR3 in amino acids: CASSHPSGRTDTQYF. In DNA form, the CDR3 reads TGTGCCAGCAGTCACCCTAGCGGCCGCACAGATACGCAGTATTTT.

The J gene is TRBJ2-1, the V gene TRBV7-9; TRBD2 aligns across 9 bases. V lost 2 bases, J lost 8 bases, and 7 bases stayed unmatched. Germline assignment: CDR1 SEHNR and CDR2 FQNEAQ (reference sequence). The CDR3 loop spans 15 amino acids. In DNA, the CDR3 is TGTGCCAGCAGCTTACTTAGCGGGAGTCGGTATGAGCAGTTCTTC. Translation gives CASSLLSGSRYEQFF.